These T cell receptor beta chains were read from a single sample in a study of OX40 agonist ivuxolimab in advanced cancers. Clones were read by immunoSEQ multiplex PCR, and TCRdb kept only the in-frame ones, dropping some. The table shows over 150,000 clones, with approximately 94% occurring only once. The material sequenced was CD4+ or CD8+ T cells sorted from blood, taken in a trial of the OX40 agonist ivuxolimab. Receptor source: an adult with an advanced solid tumor such as melanoma, head and neck, liver or kidney cancer. CDR3s include the opening cysteine and the closing phenylalanine or tryptophan. Each record gives: J gene, V gene, D gene, CDR3 length, clone size, CDR3 DNA, CDR3 protein. A D gene is named only where the DNA matches it firmly. Some rows mark clone size as missing; the rest say once, few, many or name a class of expanded clone.

>TRBJ1-1|TRBV11-2|NA|12|few
TGTGCCAGCTCTACCCAGGATATTGAAGCTTTCTTT
CASSTQDIEAFF
>TRBJ2-2|TRBV5-1|NA|15|NA
TGCGCCAGCAGCTTGGTGGGGATAAACACCGGGGAGCTGTTTTTT
CASSLVGINTGELFF
>TRBJ1-2|TRBV6-1|NA|15|NA
TGTGCCAGCAGTCAGGGGATTCCATCTTTATATGGCTACACCTTC
CASSQGIPSLYGYTF
>TRBJ1-1|TRBV7-3|NA|14|NA
TGTGCCAGCAGCTTAACAGCCATGAACACTGAAGCTTTCTTT
CASSLTAMNTEAFF
>TRBJ1-5|TRBV19|TRBD1|15|NA
TGTGCCAGTAGCGATCAGGGGGATGGCAATCAGCCCCAGCATTTT
CASSDQGDGNQPQHF
>TRBJ2-1|TRBV15|NA|13|NA
TGTGCCACCAGCAGAGATGTTGGCAATGAGCAGTTCTTC
CATSRDVGNEQFF
>TRBJ1-1|TRBV7-6|NA|13|NA
TGTGCCAGCAGTTCCCAGGTGAACACTGAAGCTTTCTTT
CASSSQVNTEAFF
>TRBJ2-7|TRBV7-9|TRBD1|15|NA
TGTGCCAGCAGCTTAAGTCAGGGGGACTCCTACGAGCAGTACTTC
CASSLSQGDSYEQYF
>TRBJ2-1|TRBV7-3|NA|14|NA
TGTGCCAGCAGCTTAGTGGTAGCCTACAATGAGCAGTTCTTC
CASSLVVAYNEQFF
>TRBJ1-2|TRBV30|TRBD1|17|NA
TGTGCCTGGAGTAGAACCGGGACAGGGGGCTTAAGCTATGGCTACACCTTC
CAWSRTGTGGLSYGYTF
>TRBJ1-4|TRBV10-3|NA|15|NA
TGTGCCATCAGTGAGGGGACGGCCGTAGGTGAAAAACTGTTTTTT
CAISEGTAVGEKLFF
>TRBJ1-1|TRBV6-6|TRBD1|13|NA
TGTGCCAGCAGCGTGACAGGGGCCACTGAAGCTTTCTTT
CASSVTGATEAFF
>TRBJ1-2|TRBV5-1|NA|13|NA
TGCGCCAGCAGCTTGGAACAGATCTATGGCTACACCTTC
CASSLEQIYGYTF
>TRBJ2-7|TRBV30|TRBD2|16|NA
TGTGCCTGGATCTCTCGGACTAGCGGGAGGCTCTACGAGCAGTACTTC
CAWISRTSGRLYEQYF
>TRBJ1-1|TRBV19|NA|15|few
TGTGCCAGTAGCCCCAGTGCCGGGTTGAACACTGAAGCTTTCTTT
CASSPSAGLNTEAFF
>TRBJ1-6|TRBV5-6|NA|14|NA
TGTGCCAGCAGCTTAGTCGCCTATAATTCACCCCTCCACTTT
CASSLVAYNSPLHF
>TRBJ2-2|TRBV29-1|NA|13|NA
TGCAGCGGTTACGGTAGGAACACCGGGGAGCTGCTTTTT
CSGYGRNTGELLF
>TRBJ1-3|TRBV16|NA|15|NA
TGTGCCAGCAGCCAATACAGCTTCTCTGGAAACACCATATATTTT
CASSQYSFSGNTIYF
>TRBJ1-1|TRBV7-2|NA|15|NA
TGTGCCAGCAGCTCAACTGGGACCCAACCCACTGAAGCTTTCTTT
CASSSTGTQPTEAFF
>TRBJ2-5|TRBV27|NA|14|NA
TGTGCCAGCAGTTTATCGCGGGGCAGGGAGACCCAGTACTTC
CASSLSRGRETQYF
>TRBJ1-2|TRBV5-6|NA|14|NA
TGTGCCAGCAGCTTGGGGCGCACTTGCTATGGCTACACCTTC
CASSLGRTCYGYTF
>TRBJ1-5|TRBV9|NA|15|NA
TGTGCCAGCAGCGTAGATGCAGGGGTCAATCAGCCCCAGCATTTT
CASSVDAGVNQPQHF
>TRBJ1-4|TRBV27|NA|15|NA
TGTGCCAGCAGTTTGACGTACACCATCAATGAAAAACTGTTTTTT
CASSLTYTINEKLFF
>TRBJ1-4|TRBV18|TRBD1|14|NA
TGTGCCAGCTCCCGCGACAGGGGGGAAGAAAAACTGTTTTTT
CASSRDRGEEKLFF
>TRBJ2-7|TRBV5-4|TRBD2|17|NA
TGTGCCAGCAGCCATACCGGGACTAGCGGGAGTGTACACGAGCAGTACTTC
CASSHTGTSGSVHEQYF
>TRBJ1-2|TRBV11-1|NA|14|NA
TGTGCCAGCAGCCCCCCCCGGACAGCGAGAGGCTACACCTTC
CASSPPRTARGYTF
>TRBJ1-2|TRBV7-2|NA|14|NA
TGTGCCAGCAGCTGGAACAGGGTTAACTATGGCTACACCTTC
CASSWNRVNYGYTF
>TRBJ2-2|TRBV10-3|NA|14|NA
TGTGCCATCTCCGCGGACCTCATAACCGGGGAGCTGTTTTTT
CAISADLITGELFF
>TRBJ2-7|TRBV27|TRBD2|15|NA
TGTGCCAGCAGTAGCCCTAGCGGGAGCTCCTACGAGCAGTACTTC
CASSSPSGSSYEQYF
>TRBJ1-2|TRBV10-3|TRBD1|13|NA
TGTGCCATCACCGGACAGGGGGCCTATGGCTACACCTTC
CAITGQGAYGYTF
>TRBJ2-3|TRBV28|NA|11|NA
TGTGCCAGCATGCTGACAGATACGCAGTATTTT
CASMLTDTQYF
>TRBJ1-1|TRBV7-2|NA|13|once
TGTGCCAGCAGCCGGGAGAGGGACACTGAAGCTTTCTTT
CASSRERDTEAFF
>TRBJ1-1|TRBV10-1|NA|11|NA
TGCGCCAGCAGTAGTCTTGGTGAAGCTTTCTTT
CASSSLGEAFF
>TRBJ2-1|TRBV6-4|TRBD2|18|once
TGTGCCAGCAGATTACTAGCGGGAGAGCCCCCGGTCTACAATGAGCAGTTCTTC
CASRLLAGEPPVYNEQFF
>TRBJ2-2|TRBV10-2|TRBD1|17|NA
TGCGCCAGCAGGGAACCTGAACAGGGGTGGAGGTCCGGGGAGCTGTTTTTT
CASREPEQGWRSGELFF
>TRBJ2-7|TRBV7-8|TRBD1|13|NA
TGTGCCAGCAGCTTAGACTACAGGGGCGAGCAGTACTTC
CASSLDYRGEQYF
>TRBJ1-2|TRBV28|TRBD1|17|NA
TGTGCCAGCAGACCCGCGGACAGGGATAAATATAAATGGGGCTACACCTTC
CASRPADRDKYKWGYTF
>TRBJ1-1|TRBV11-2|NA|15|NA
TGTGCCAGCAGCATCGAGGGAGGCCGGGGGACTGAAGCTTTCTTT
CASSIEGGRGTEAFF
>TRBJ2-7|TRBV15|NA|18|NA
TGTGCCACCAGCAGAAGGGTTCGATCGGCCCTGGGGGCCTACGAGCAGTACTTC
CATSRRVRSALGAYEQYF
>TRBJ2-7|TRBV10-3|TRBD1|15|NA
TGTGCCATCAGTGAGTCTACAGGGGTCTCCCACGAGCAGTACTTC
CAISESTGVSHEQYF
>TRBJ1-5|TRBV6-1|NA|15|NA
TGTGCCAGCAGTGGGGCACCCTATAGCAATCAGCCCCAGCATTTT
CASSGAPYSNQPQHF
>TRBJ2-7|TRBV15|TRBD1|15|NA
TGTGCCACCAGCAGAGCAACAGGGGGCTTTTACGAGCAGTACTTC
CATSRATGGFYEQYF
>TRBJ2-7|TRBV14|NA|16|NA
TGTGCCAGCAGCCAAGGGCGCGGGATCCCTCCTTACGAGCAGTACTTC
CASSQGRGIPPYEQYF
>TRBJ2-3|TRBV10-1|NA|15|NA
TGCGCCAGCAGTGAGTCTGGCAGCTTCACAGATACGCAGTATTTT
CASSESGSFTDTQYF
>TRBJ1-5|TRBV10-2|NA|15|NA
TGCGCCAGCAGTGAGAGTAGGACCCGTAATCAGCCCCAGCATTTT
CASSESRTRNQPQHF
>TRBJ2-2|TRBV7-2|NA|15|few
TGTGCCAGCAGCTTAGAGATGGTCCTCACCGGGGAGCTGTTTTTT
CASSLEMVLTGELFF
>TRBJ2-7|TRBV14|NA|12|NA
TGTGCCAGCAGCCCCCAAGACTACGAGCAGTACTTC
CASSPQDYEQYF
>TRBJ2-2|TRBV6-5|NA|14|NA
TGTGCCAGCAGTCGCTCTCCTACGACCGGGGAGCTGTTTTTT
CASSRSPTTGELFF
>TRBJ2-7|TRBV15|NA|16|NA
TGTGCCACCAGCAGACCGTCGGGCGGCCCCCCCTACGAGCAGTACTTC
CATSRPSGGPPYEQYF
>TRBJ1-2|TRBV19|NA|15|NA
TGTGCCAGTAGTATGGCCCCAGGGAAGACCTATGGCTACACCTTC
CASSMAPGKTYGYTF
>TRBJ2-4|TRBV27|TRBD2|17|NA
TGTGCCAGCAGTCCCCTCGGGACTAGCGGGGGCAAAAACATTCAGTACTTC
CASSPLGTSGGKNIQYF
>TRBJ2-1|TRBV5-8|NA|15|NA
TGTGCCAGCAGCTTTGGCGGATACTCCTACAATGAGCAGTTCTTC
CASSFGGYSYNEQFF
>TRBJ2-7|TRBV6-1|NA|11|NA
TGTGCCAGCAGTTACCTTCTGGAGCAGTACTTC
CASSYLLEQYF
>TRBJ1-5|TRBV6-5|TRBD1|13|NA
TGTGCCAGCAGTCTCGACAGGGGGCAGCCCCAGCATTTT
CASSLDRGQPQHF